The 13 T cell receptor beta chains below come from one sample, sequenced in a study of T-cell reconstitution after alpha-beta-depleted transplantation in children. Preparation of the TCRbeta library involved a method that used unique molecular identifiers. TCRdb reprocessed the PCR reads with MiXCR, giving one entry per CDR3 protein. This table holds about 420,000 distinct CDR3 sequences, under 13% found once. Sequenced material: PBMCs from the stem cell graft donor, taken from the stem cell graft. These receptors all come from a human donor who donated a stem cell graft to a child with acute myeloid leukemia.

V usage is TRBV11-1 and J usage is TRBJ1-1; D may be TRBD1 (5 bases). CDR1 and CDR2 from the germline V gene are SGHAT and FQDESV (reference sequence). The CDR3 has 14 residues. Trimming cost V 3 bases and J 1 base, with 9 bases left between them. CDR3: CASSFYGTNTEAFF. For the CDR3, the DNA is TGTGCCAGCAGCTTTTACGGGACGAACACTGAAGCTTTCTTT.

This clonotype was detected once. The chain couples TRBV3-1 to TRBJ2-1; 7 positions match TRBD2. Germline values: CDR1 LGHDT, CDR2 YNNKEL (reference sequence). The junction had 5 bases not matched to a gene; V was cut back by 0 bases and J by 6 bases. CDR3 length: 15 amino acids. The CDR3 DNA reads as TGTGCCAGCAGCCAAGAAAGGGCTAGCGGCAATGAGCAGTTCTTC. It yields the protein CASSQERASGNEQFF.

The table lists this clonotype with a few counts. The chain links TRBV29-1 to TRBJ2-1, with 11 positions matching TRBD2. This CDR3 comprises 15 residues. The trim removed 0 bases at V and 4 bases at J, leaving 2 bases unmatched. Germline assignment: CDR1 SQVTM and CDR2 ANQGSEA. The CDR3 DNA is TGCAGCGTTGAAGATTTAGCGGGAGGGTACAATGAGCAGTTCTTC. It encodes CSVEDLAGGYNEQFF.

At least ten counts were recorded for this clonotype. This chain links TRBV4-1 with TRBJ2-3; D gene ambiguous. Germline assignment: CDR1 MGHRA and CDR2 YSYEKL. Trimming cost V 3 bases and J 4 bases, with 14 bases left between them. This CDR3 region has 15 residues. CDR3 nucleotides: TGCGCCAGCAGCCAGAGGACCGAAACATCAGATACGCAGTATTTT. It yields the protein CASSQRTETSDTQYF.

This clonotype was seen more than once but under ten times. The genes are TRBV11-2 and TRBJ2-7, with 8 bases that match TRBD2. Per germline, CDR1 SGHAT and CDR2 FQNNGV. V was clipped by 6 bases and J by 12 bases; unmatched bases: 16. The CDR3 is 14 amino acids. CDR3 residues: CASRPGIAGTGGYF. The CDR3 DNA is TGTGCCAGCAGGCCTGGAATAGCGGGGACTGGTGGGTACTTC.

This clonotype has more than one count but fewer than ten. In DNA, the CDR3 is TGCAGCGAAGGGCTCCGCGGGGAGGAAAAACTGTTTTTT. Translating it yields CSEGLRGEEKLFF. The genes are TRBV20-1 and TRBJ1-4; no reliable D call. CDR3 length equals 13 residues. The V gene's germline CDR1 is DFQATT and CDR2 SNEGSKA (reference sequence).

This clonotype was seen more than once but under ten times. Sequence at one end of the junction differs from germline and may be a read error. J is TRBJ2-1 and V is TRBV5-1; no definite D call. The CDR3 sequence is 16 residues long. Germline loops: CDR1 SGHRS, CDR2 YFSETQ. The chain's CDR3 is CASGLTFSASYNEQFF. CDR3 coding DNA: TGCGCCAGCGGCTTGACGTTCTCCGCCTCCTACAATGAGCAGTTCTTC.

This clonotype showed up just a few times. This chain uses TRBV12-5 with TRBJ2-5; unclear D gene. V lost 5 bases and J 9 bases, leaving 10 bases between the germline ends. Germline CDR1 is LGHNT and CDR2 is FRNRAP. There are 11 residues in the CDR3. CDR3 bases: TGTGCTAGTGGTCCCCAGTGGTCCCAGTACTTC. Translating gives CASGPQWSQYF.

There are a few counts of this clonotype. This chain uses TRBV7-9 with TRBJ2-7; unclear D gene. Trimming left V 5 bases short and J 0 bases short, with 5 bases between. The CDR3 sequence is 12 residues long. Germline CDR1 and CDR2: SEHNR and FQNEAQ (reference sequence). CDR3 residues: CASSLFSYEQYF. In nucleotides, the CDR3 is TGTGCCAGCAGCCTCTTCTCCTACGAGCAGTACTTC.

The CDR3 reads CSAAGPANYGYTF. CDR3 nucleotides: TGCAGTGCTGCAGGACCTGCTAACTATGGCTACACCTTC. The J gene is TRBJ1-2, the V gene TRBV20-1; D is unclear. The CDR3 is 13 amino acids. V was trimmed by 5 bases and J by 0 bases, leaving 10 bases between them. CDR1 is DFQATT and CDR2 is SNEGSKA in the germline V gene (reference sequence).

V and J are TRBV6-5 and TRBJ1-1, with 9 bases lining up with TRBD1. The CDR3 runs 15 residues. The V segment lost 2 bases and the J segment 5 bases; nucleotides outside the gene matches: 6. From germline, CDR1 is MNHEY and CDR2 SVGAGI. The CDR3 reads CASSYNRGRRTEAFF. CDR3 in DNA: TGTGCCAGCAGTTACAACAGGGGGCGCCGGACTGAAGCTTTCTTT.

V is TRBV5-1 and J is TRBJ2-1; 13 bases are a match to TRBD2. V gave up 3 bases and J gave up 9 bases; unmatched junction bases: 6. The CDR3 contains 15 residues. Germline V gene lookup returns CDR1 SGHRS and CDR2 YFSETQ. The CDR3 DNA reads TGCGCCAGCAGCTCCGGACTAGCGGGAGTAGTTGAGCAGTTCTTC. Protein sequence: CASSSGLAGVVEQFF.

A few counts support this clonotype. The chain joins TRBV5-6 to TRBJ2-7; D ambiguous. This CDR3 comprises 15 residues. V was cut by 6 bases and J by 0 bases, with 16 bases left in between. Per the germline V gene, CDR1 is SGHDT and CDR2 is YYEEEE. CDR3 in DNA: TGTGCCAGCACTTTCTACCCGGGCGACTCCTACGAGCAGTACTTC. Translation: CASTFYPGDSYEQYF. The full variable domain, completed using reference TRBV5-6 and TRBJ2-7, is DAGVTQSPTHLIKTRGQQVTLRCSPKSGHDTVSWYQQALGQGPQFIFQYYEEEERQRGNFPDRFSGHQFPNYSSELNVNALLLGDSALYLCASTFYPGDSYEQYFGPGTRLTVT.